This paragraph reports one T cell receptor beta chain. Its antigen specificity is not known. Per-base qualities were not stored, and no clone one base away is much larger. For this chain, trimming is 0 bases at the V end and 0 bases at the J end, and the number of junction bases without a gene match is 5. The CDR3 covers 18 residues, taking in both the cysteine and the phenylalanine. Of the read, only the CDR3 DNA is kept; its 54 bases are in frame from base 1. Per the germline V gene, LGHNA is the CDR1 and YSLEER is the CDR2. The sample belongs to a study of blood T cell repertoires in COVID-19 (dated by TCRdb to 2020 to 2022). Concerning the study at large: Collaborator samples came from the United States, Italy and Spain and covered acute and convalescent phases of COVID-19. Deeply sampled blood TCRbeta repertoires from subjects exposed to, actively infected with, or recovered from COVID-19 were included in the dataset. Samples came from the ongoing ImmuneRACE study (first 160 participants) plus 1,254 subjects from 6 global collaborators. The repertoires were released in a freely available public database intended as a resource for research on the immune response to SARS-CoV-2. The material from the prospective study consisted of cDNA or gDNA derived from T cells, B-cell-depleted T cells, or PBMCs. HLA class I and class II types, where available, came from metadata supplied by the sample provider rather than from assay-based typing. Sample metadata almost always included a de-identified subject ID, COVID-19 status, age in years and sex.

Whole blood was collected in K2EDTA tubes by collaborating institutions according to the institutions' own protocols. For TCRbeta analysis, collaborators shipped samples in one of three forms: frozen whole blood, isolated PBMCs, or DNA extracted from either of those sample types. TCRbeta CDR3 regions were amplified from genomic DNA by means of the immunoSEQ Assay, a bias-controlled multiplex PCR. Concerning the study's data processing: The number of nucleated cells in each sample was estimated from the amplification of reference gene primers within the assay. To quantify the absolute abundance of each unique TCRbeta CDR3 rearrangement, sequence reads were collapsed and filtered. For each sample, productive Simpson clonality was calculated as the square root of Simpson's diversity index over productive rearrangements. As stored in TCRdb, this immuneACCESS dataset retains in-frame rearrangements with V and J assigned. A fraction of the clones does not appear; measured against another copy, unresolved V genes explain less than half of the discrepancy, and the remainder lacks a known reason. The V and J calls and the clone size are those of that table, but D and trimming were determined from the DNA. Here the sample has roughly 120,000 clones; about 83% occur a single time. The ten largest clones capture around 4.2% of the sample.

What the work shows at the level of the full study, not this receptor alone: How much clinical and demographic metadata was included differed by source and by participant, and the metadata was provided uncurated.

The sample was peripheral blood. The receptor was isolated from a man in his fifties or sixties with acute or convalescent COVID-19. The rearrangement joined TRBV4-3 to TRBJ2-2, with 9 junctional bases fitting TRBD2. CDR3 loop: CASSQEGPSGANTGELFF. The nucleotides are TGCGCCAGCAGCCAAGAGGGCCCTAGCGGGGCGAACACCGGGGAGCTGTTTTTT.